Ten or more counts support the clone carrying this T cell receptor beta chain. What it binds is unknown. This CDR3 has 14 residues. Trimming cost V 6 bases and J 5 bases, with 16 bases left between them. Germline values: CDR1 MNHEY, CDR2 SVGAGI. They built TCR cDNA with 5'RACE template switching, a step that put in a universal primer site and UMIs. TCRdb analysed the 5' RACE reads with MiXCR anew, one entry per CDR3 protein. Of approximately 74,000 distinct CDR3 sequences listed, approximately 5% are singletons. The record originates from a study of T cells after yellow fever vaccination. Study results and caveats: Re-detected after boosting: most primary clones, 96% of CD4 and 88% of CD8.

The sequence came from a man aged 18-30 years who received the YFV17D yellow fever vaccine. The chain recombines TRBV6-5 with TRBJ1-2, with D possibly being TRBD1 (5 bases). The sequenced sample was CD4+ T cells sorted from PBMCs, obtained around 15 days after the first yellow fever vaccination. Here the CDR3 DNA reads TGTGCCAGCAGAGCACGGGACCGCTTATATGGCTACACCTTC. Residues: CASRARDRLYGYTF.